The 14 T cell receptor beta chains in this list originate from one sample, sequenced in a study of T cell repertoires in cytomegalovirus infection. From the reads, TCRdb called clonotypes with MiXCR, one entry per CDR3 protein. The table has fewer than 250,000 distinct CDR3 sequences, 12% seen once. The sample was PBMCs. These receptors were obtained from a human donor in good health (CMV status not recorded). Some clones in this sample may be carry-over from other donors' samples.

Turning to this clonotype: Just one base apart from a much larger clone, this may be a read error. The J gene is TRBJ2-3, the V gene TRBV7-6; no firm D call. The tail of the sequence fits TRBJ1-5 better, so the J call may be wrong. CDR1 is SGHVS and CDR2 is FNYEAQ in the germline V gene. The CDR3 is 12 residues long. The CDR3 protein is CASSPTRDTQHF. In DNA form, the CDR3 reads TGTGCCAGCAGCCCGACCCGTGATACGCAGCATTTT.

Many counts were recorded for this clonotype. The V gene is TRBV11-3, the J gene TRBJ2-5; TRBD1 might be the D (6 bases). V lost 0 bases and J 2 bases, leaving 13 bases between the germline ends. The CDR3 consists of 16 residues. Germline V lookup: CDR1 SGHNT, CDR2 YENEEA. CDR3 protein: CASSLDGDTTQETQYF. CDR3 coding DNA: TGTGCCAGCAGCTTAGACGGGGACACGACGCAAGAGACCCAGTACTTC.

This clonotype was counted a few times. This sequence joins TRBV5-6 and TRBJ2-7; 7 nucleotides line up with TRBD2. The CDR3 has 14 residues. Trimming at V came to 1 base and at J to 3 bases, leaving 4 bases not matched to a gene. Germline loops: CDR1 SGHDT, CDR2 YYEEEE. CDR3 bases: TGTGCCAGCAGCTTGAGGACTAGAAGCTACGAGCAGTACTTC. It yields the protein CASSLRTRSYEQYF.

This clonotype was picked up many times. V and J are TRBV28 and TRBJ2-3; TRBD2 might be the D (5 bases). The CDR3 runs 18 residues. Germline CDR1 is MDHEN and CDR2 is SYDVKM. Trimming pared 5 bases from V and 2 bases from J, leaving 23 bases between. CDR3 sequence: CASSTSTMVQRNTDTQYF. DNA of the CDR3: TGTGCCAGCAGTACCTCTACCATGGTGCAGCGGAACACAGATACGCAGTATTTT.

The table lists this clonotype with many counts. The chain couples TRBV7-2 to TRBJ2-2, with TRBD1 identical over 7 bases. Germline CDR1 is SGHTA and CDR2 is FQGNSA. This CDR3 is built from 15 residues. The J segment lost 7 bases and the V segment lost 2 bases, leaving 7 bases of the junction unmatched. The chain's CDR3 is CASSLTTGSIGELFF. In DNA, the CDR3 is TGTGCCAGCAGCTTAACGACAGGGAGTATCGGGGAGCTGTTTTTT.

This clonotype has only a few counts. This chain connects TRBV7-2 to TRBJ1-5; 10 nucleotides line up with TRBD1. The CDR3 is 15 amino acids. From germline, CDR1 is SGHTA and CDR2 FQGNSA. V shed 4 bases, J shed 7 bases, and the junction held 7 bases outside the gene matches. The CDR3 DNA reads TGTGCCAGCAGCTCGGGACAGGGGAAAGGGCAGCCCCAGCATTTT. Its translation: CASSSGQGKGQPQHF.

This rearrangement joins TRBV3-1 to TRBJ2-2; D is perhaps TRBD1 (6 bases). The CDR3 length is 17 residues. Looked up from germline, CDR1 is LGHDT and CDR2 is YNNKEL (reference sequence). V was cut by 4 bases and J by 3 bases, with 18 bases left in between. The CDR3, as DNA: TGTGCCAGCAGCCGCATACAGGGTGGTGTCGACACCGGGGAGCTGTTTTTT. Amino acid sequence: CASSRIQGGVDTGELFF.

Ten or more counts support this clonotype. This chain connects TRBV6-5 to TRBJ2-7, with 7 bases that match TRBD2. Trimming at V came to 0 bases and at J to 0 bases, leaving 2 bases not matched to a gene. The CDR3 spans 15 residues. Germline V gene sequence: CDR1 MNHEY, CDR2 SVGAGI. Written as DNA, the CDR3 is TGTGCCAGCAGTTACTCTGGGGAGGGCTCCTACGAGCAGTACTTC. Its translation: CASSYSGEGSYEQYF.

This clonotype has at least ten counts. CDR3 sequence reads: CASSPLSDTQYF. In nucleotides, the CDR3 is TGTGCCAGCAGCCCCCTAAGCGATACGCAGTATTTT. The chain has TRBV28 and TRBJ2-3; no reliable D call. The germline V gene has CDR1 MDHEN and CDR2 SYDVKM. The CDR3 has 12 residues. V was shortened by 6 bases and J by 6 bases, with 10 bases between the two germline ends.

CDR3 coding DNA: TGCGCCAGCATGGGACAGGGGGCGCGGGGGACTGAAGCTTTCTTT. Its protein is CASMGQGARGTEAFF. The chain uses TRBV5-1 and TRBJ1-1, with 12 bases aligning to TRBD1. V gave up 6 bases and J gave up 5 bases; unmatched junction bases: 8. The CDR3 is 15 residues long. CDR1 and CDR2 (germline): SGHRS, YFSETQ.

Ten or more counts support this clonotype. The rearrangement links TRBV7-8 to TRBJ2-7; D could derive from TRBD1 or TRBD2 (5 bases each). The CDR3 length is 14 residues. Germline CDR1 and CDR2: SGHVS and FQNEAQ. V was trimmed by 8 bases and J by 2 bases, leaving 16 bases between them. CDR3 loop: CASATGTPPYEQYF. As DNA, the CDR3 is TGTGCCAGCGCCACTGGGACCCCTCCCTACGAGCAGTACTTC.

With respect to this clonotype: Just one base apart from a much larger clone, this may be a read error. Written as DNA, the CDR3 is TGTGCCACCAGTGATCGACAGCCCTCTGGGGCCAACGTCCTGTCTTTC. Translated, it gives CATSDRQPSGANVLSF. This chain links TRBV24-1 with TRBJ2-6; tentatively, D is TRBD1 (5 bases). This CDR3 is built from 16 residues. The germline V gene encodes CDR1 KGHDR and CDR2 SFDVKD.

This clonotype showed up just a few times. The chain combines TRBV20-1 with TRBJ2-5, with no clear D. The CDR3 loop spans 13 amino acids. Germline V gene lookup returns CDR1 DFQATT and CDR2 SNEGSKA (reference sequence). V shed 1 base and J shed 2 bases, with 8 bases lying between them. For the CDR3, the DNA is TGCAGTGCTAGAGGAGGCGGACAAGAGACCCAGTACTTC. Amino acids: CSARGGGQETQYF.

This chain joins TRBV7-9 and TRBJ1-4, with TRBD1 matching over 7 bases. V shed 2 bases, J shed 0 bases, and the junction held 6 bases outside the gene matches. From germline, CDR1 is SEHNR and CDR2 FQNEAQ (reference sequence). The CDR3 runs to 17 residues. The CDR3 DNA reads TGTGCCAGCAGCTTACGGGGGGGACAGTCAACTAATGAAAAACTGTTTTTT. It is translated as CASSLRGGQSTNEKLFF.